These 30 T cell receptor beta chains originate from one sample sequenced in a study of blood T cell repertoires in COVID-19. Assay used: immunoSEQ multiplex PCR; TCRdb lists only in-frame clones, some missing. The table has about 200,000 clones, over 60% seen once. What was sequenced was peripheral blood. Receptor source: a woman in her sixties or seventies with acute or convalescent COVID-19.

This chain links TRBV27 with TRBJ2-2; the match to TRBD1 covers 7 bases. The V gene end was trimmed by 0 bases and the J gene end by 8 bases; junction bases not matched to a gene: 3. This CDR3 is 14 amino acids long. In germline, CDR1 is MNHEY, CDR2 SMNVEV (reference sequence). CDR3 region: CASSLSGGSGELFF. The CDR3 region has the DNA TGTGCCAGCAGTTTATCAGGGGGCTCTGGGGAGCTGTTTTTT.

The chain is built from TRBV15 and TRBJ1-4, with D unresolved. CDR3 length equals 12 residues. Trimming took 8 bases from V and 3 from J, leaving 7 bases between them. CDR1 LNHNV and CDR2 YYDKDF come from the germline V gene (reference sequence). CDR3 nucleotide sequence: TGTGCCACCTCCCCCGCTAATGAAAAACTGTTTTTT. This translates into CATSPANEKLFF.

The genes are TRBV11-2 and TRBJ2-1, with a possible D match to TRBD2 (5 bases). V lost 8 bases to trimming and J lost 6 bases, with 20 bases between them. This CDR3 region has 15 residues. From germline, CDR1 is SGHAT and CDR2 FQNNGV. The CDR3 is CASRHVRARANEQFF. In nucleotides, the CDR3 is TGTGCCAGCCGACATGTGCGGGCCCGGGCCAATGAGCAGTTCTTC.

The chain uses TRBV2 and TRBJ1-5; 8 nucleotides agree with TRBD1. The germline V gene has CDR1 SNHLY and CDR2 FYNNEI. Unmatched junction bases numbered 0, after V lost 5 bases and J lost 3 bases. This CDR3 is 13 amino acids long. The CDR3 region is CASSQGANQPQHF. DNA of the CDR3: TGTGCCAGCAGTCAGGGGGCCAATCAGCCCCAGCATTTT.

The chain has TRBV7-2 and TRBJ2-2, with 7 bases matching TRBD2. J was trimmed by 3 bases and V by 2 bases; bases with no gene match: 3. The CDR3 has 15 amino acids. Looked up from germline, CDR1 is SGHTA and CDR2 is FQGNSA. CDR3 in amino acids: CASSLRGGDTGELFF. The CDR3 DNA reads as TGTGCCAGCAGCTTACGGGGAGGGGACACCGGGGAGCTGTTTTTT.

The rearrangement links TRBV5-6 to TRBJ2-2; 7 bases match TRBD1. This CDR3 is 15 amino acids long. Germline CDR1 SGHDT, CDR2 YYEEEE. The junction had 6 bases not matched to a gene; V was cut back by 1 base and J by 6 bases. Written as DNA, the CDR3 is TGTGCCAGCAGCTTGAACAGGGGTCAGGCCGGGGAGCTGTTTTTT. As protein: CASSLNRGQAGELFF.

The chain uses TRBV6-2 or TRBV6-3 and TRBJ2-3, with 12 positions matching TRBD2. Germline V gives CDR1 MNHEY, CDR2 SVGEGT. The V gene end was trimmed by 5 bases and the J gene end by 2 bases; junction bases not matched to a gene: 5. CDR3 size: 16 residues. The CDR3 sequence: CASSPRLAGATDTQYF. The CDR3 bases are TGTGCCAGCAGTCCCAGACTAGCGGGGGCCACAGATACGCAGTATTTT.

This clone was seen more than once but under ten times. At the DNA level, this CDR3 is encoded by other sequences in the same sample as well. The rearrangement joins TRBV2 to TRBJ1-1, with D possibly being TRBD1 (6 bases). Germline values: CDR1 SNHLY, CDR2 FYNNEI. CDR3 length: 12 residues. Trimming cost V 6 bases and J 1 base, with 6 bases left between them. This CDR3 reads CASRGQNTEAFF. In DNA form, the CDR3 reads TGTGCCAGCAGGGGACAGAACACTGAAGCTTTCTTT. Full variable domain (missing parts from reference TRBV2 and TRBJ1-1): EPEVTQTPSHQVTQMGQEVILRCVPISNHLYFYWYRQILGQKVEFLVSFYNNEISEKSEIFDDQFSVERPDGSNFTLKIRSTKLEDSAMYFCASRGQNTEAFFGQGTRLTVV.

The CDR3 sequence is CASSLRTGSYGYTF. As DNA, the CDR3 is TGTGCCAGCAGCCTTCGGACAGGGAGCTATGGCTACACCTTC. The chain joins TRBV6-2 or TRBV6-3 to TRBJ1-2, with 8 bases lining up with TRBD1. Trimming took 6 bases from V and 4 from J; bases not matched to a gene: 7. The CDR3 spans 14 residues. Germline CDR1 MNHEY, CDR2 SVGEGT.

The chain has TRBV9 and TRBJ2-5, with D possibly TRBD1 on 6 matching bases. This CDR3 contains 13 residues. V was trimmed by 2 bases and J by 4 bases, leaving 9 bases between them. Per the germline V gene, CDR1 is SGDLS and CDR2 is YYNGEE. CDR3 residues: CASSVGAIETQYF. The CDR3, as DNA: TGTGCCAGCAGCGTGGGGGCTATAGAGACCCAGTACTTC.

On this clone: This sample also contains other DNA sequences that code for the same CDR3. The V gene is TRBV6-5, the J gene TRBJ1-6, with TRBD1 as a possible D gene (5 bases). Per germline, CDR1 MNHEY and CDR2 SVGAGI. There are 15 residues in the CDR3. The germline V and J ends were trimmed by 0 bases and 5 bases, with 8 bases remaining between them. This CDR3 reads CASSYSGGDNSPLHF. The CDR3 DNA follows: TGTGCCAGCAGTTACTCCGGGGGAGATAATTCACCCCTCCACTTT.

This clone was seen at least ten times. The chain carries TRBV6-5 and TRBJ1-1, with D possibly TRBD1 on 6 matching bases. Germline CDR1 is MNHEY and CDR2 is SVGAGI. There are 15 residues in the CDR3. The V end lost 5 bases, the J end lost 3 bases, and 16 bases lay between the germline ends. The CDR3 sequence: CASSTTYRVDTEAFF. Here the CDR3 DNA reads TGTGCCAGCAGTACGACCTACAGGGTAGACACTGAAGCTTTCTTT.

CDR3 in DNA: TGTGCCAGCAGTTACTCTAAGGGGTTAGGAGAGACCCAGTACTTC. It specifies CASSYSKGLGETQYF. The genes are TRBV6-5 and TRBJ2-5; tentative D call: TRBD1 (5 bases). Per germline, CDR1 MNHEY and CDR2 SVGAGI. The CDR3 sequence is 15 residues long. The V end lost 0 bases, the J end lost 4 bases, and 12 bases lay between the germline ends.

The chain has TRBV6-5 and TRBJ2-2; weak D call: TRBD1 (5 bases). The germline V and J ends were trimmed by 6 bases and 0 bases, with 11 bases remaining between them. Germline lookup yields CDR1 MNHEY and CDR2 SVGAGI. The CDR3 loop spans 15 amino acids. The CDR3 bases are TGTGCCAGCAGCCCAGGGTTCTCGAACACCGGGGAGCTGTTTTTT. As protein: CASSPGFSNTGELFF.

This clone was observed a handful of times. The CDR3 is CASSSDTAEAFF. CDR3 DNA: TGTGCCAGCAGCTCGGACACGGCGGAAGCTTTCTTT. The chain recombines TRBV5-4 with TRBJ1-1; weak D call: TRBD1 (5 bases). Germline V gene lookup returns CDR1 SGHNT and CDR2 YYREEE (reference sequence). This CDR3 spans 12 amino acids. V dropped 3 bases and J dropped 8 bases, with 11 bases sitting between them.

This clone was recorded once. The J gene is TRBJ1-1, the V gene TRBV30; D perhaps matches TRBD1 (6 bases). The CDR3 has 15 amino acids. Looked up from germline, CDR1 is GTSNPN and CDR2 is SVGIG (reference sequence). Trimming shortened V by 8 bases and J by 5 bases, and 24 bases separated the two germline ends. CDR3 in amino acids: CAVRSLLHRGTEAFF. DNA of the CDR3: TGTGCCGTCAGGTCGCTCCTTCATAGGGGGACTGAAGCTTTCTTT.

This clone was detected only a few times. The genes are TRBV19 and TRBJ1-2; 12 bases are a match to TRBD1. J was trimmed by 8 bases and V by 6 bases; bases with no gene match: 10. This CDR3 contains 15 residues. Germline CDR1 is LNHDA and CDR2 is SQIVND (reference sequence). The CDR3 coding sequence is TGTGCCAGTAGCGTTACCCCGGGACAGGGGGCCGGCTACACCTTC. Its protein product is CASSVTPGQGAGYTF.

The chain is built from TRBV4-1 and TRBJ1-5, with 9 bases matching TRBD1. Germline trimming cut 3 bases from V and 3 bases from J; bases unmatched to any gene: 9. CDR1 and CDR2 from the germline V gene are MGHRA and YSYEKL. The CDR3 has 17 amino acids. This CDR3 reads CASSHVGQGKINQPQHF. In nucleotides, the CDR3 is TGCGCCAGCAGCCATGTGGGACAGGGAAAAATCAATCAGCCCCAGCATTTT.

The rearrangement joins TRBV10-3 to TRBJ1-2, with TRBD1 matching 9 bases. Germline CDR1 and CDR2: ENHRY and SYGVKD. The trim removed 3 bases at V and 4 bases at J, leaving 3 bases unmatched. This CDR3 has 14 amino acids. Here the CDR3 reads CAISETGGVYGYTF. The CDR3, as DNA: TGTGCCATCAGTGAAACAGGGGGCGTCTATGGCTACACCTTC.

This chain connects TRBV5-1 to TRBJ2-5; D is uncertain. V dropped 4 bases and J dropped 7 bases, with 20 bases sitting between them. From germline, CDR1 is SGHRS and CDR2 YFSETQ. The CDR3 is 15 residues long. The CDR3 DNA reads as TGCGCCAGCAGCGGTACCTCGGTTAGTAGTGTGACCCAGTACTTC. Encoded protein: CASSGTSVSSVTQYF.

This clone has only one observation. V is TRBV5-1 and J is TRBJ2-7; 9 bases are shared with TRBD2. The germline gives CDR1 SGHRS, CDR2 YFSETQ. The ends lost 0 bases at V and 3 bases at J; junction bases unmatched: 7. The CDR3 contains 16 residues. CDR3: CASSLGGGGAVYEQYV. Written as DNA, the CDR3 is TGCGCCAGCAGCTTGGGAGGCGGGGGGGCCGTCTACGAGCAGTACGTC.

The chain couples TRBV19 to TRBJ2-4, with D possibly TRBD2 on 6 matching bases. This CDR3 comprises 14 residues. The germline V and J ends were trimmed by 4 bases and 8 bases, with 15 bases remaining between them. The germline V gene encodes CDR1 LNHDA and CDR2 SQIVND (reference sequence). CDR3 sequence: CASSTLFGGDIQYF. CDR3 DNA: TGTGCCAGTAGTACCCTCTTCGGAGGGGACATTCAGTACTTC.

The rearrangement links TRBV6-6 to TRBJ1-1, with TRBD1 matching 10 bases. CDR1 and CDR2 (germline): MNHNY, SVGAGI (reference sequence). V dropped 2 bases and J dropped 3; count of bases not matched to a gene: 3. This CDR3 is 15 amino acids long. The CDR3: CASSYPGTGDTEAFF. In DNA, the CDR3 is TGTGCCAGCAGTTACCCCGGGACAGGGGACACTGAAGCTTTCTTT.

This chain uses TRBV7-2 with TRBJ2-7, with 8 bases lining up with TRBD2. The V and J ends lost 6 bases and 5 bases, in that order; junction bases with no gene match: 6. This CDR3 has 13 residues. The germline V gene has CDR1 SGHTA and CDR2 FQGNSA. As DNA, the CDR3 is TGTGCCAGCAGATCGGGGGGGGCCGACGAGCAGTACTTC. Its protein is CASRSGGADEQYF.

This clone was observed a single time. The J gene is TRBJ2-5, the V gene TRBV18, with a possible D match to TRBD1 (5 bases). In germline, CDR1 is KGHSH, CDR2 LQKENI. The V end was cut by 3 bases, the J end by 2 bases, with 7 bases between. The CDR3 has 13 residues. The CDR3 loop reads CASSPPGQETQYF. DNA of the CDR3: TGTGCCAGCTCACCCCCAGGGCAAGAGACCCAGTACTTC.

V gene TRBV9 combines with J gene TRBJ2-1; TRBD2 aligns across 7 bases. With 2 bases clipped from V and 8 bases from J, the junction kept 10 bases outside the gene matches. Germline V gene data show CDR1 as SGDLS and CDR2 as YYNGEE. The CDR3 is made up of 15 amino acids. The CDR3 sequence: CASSVGGVSWDEQFF. CDR3 coding DNA: TGTGCCAGCAGCGTGGGAGGGGTTTCATGGGATGAGCAGTTCTTC.

Notes on this clone: One end of the junction fails to match germline, which may point to a read error. CDR3 nucleotide sequence: TGTACCAGCCCACAGGGGGCCTCCTACGAGCAGTACTTC. The encoded protein is CTSPQGASYEQYF. The rearrangement joins TRBV7-6 to TRBJ2-7; TRBD1 matches at 9 bases. Germline V lookup: CDR1 SGHVS, CDR2 FNYEAQ. This CDR3 is built from 13 residues. The entire variable domain, with the rest obtained from reference TRBV7-6 and TRBJ2-7, is as follows: GAGVSQSPRYKVTKRGQDVALRCDPISGHVSLYWYRQALGQGPEFLTYFNYEAQQDKSGLPNDRFSAERPEGSISTLTIQRTEQRDSAMYRCTSPQGASYEQYFGPGTRLTVT.

V and J are TRBV4-1 and TRBJ1-2; 9 positions agree with TRBD1. The CDR3 totals 16 residues. Germline V gene sequence: CDR1 MGHRA, CDR2 YSYEKL. The V segment lost 4 bases and the J segment 3 bases; nucleotides outside the gene matches: 9. This chain's CDR3 is CASSRPPGQGDYGYTF. The CDR3, as DNA: TGCGCCAGCAGCCGACCTCCGGGACAGGGAGACTATGGCTACACCTTC.

The J gene is TRBJ2-5, the V gene TRBV5-1, with TRBD2 matching 7 bases. V lost 2 bases, J lost 4 bases, and 5 bases stayed unmatched. Germline V lookup: CDR1 SGHRS, CDR2 YFSETQ. CDR3 length: 14 residues. The CDR3 DNA sequence: TGCGCCAGCAGCTTAGGCGGGGAGGGAGAGACCCAGTACTTC. It encodes CASSLGGEGETQYF.

The V and J genes are TRBV4-2 and TRBJ1-2; 8 positions match TRBD1. Trimming took 0 bases from V and 5 from J; bases not matched to a gene: 8. The CDR3 totals 16 residues. Germline assignment: CDR1 LGHNA and CDR2 YNFKEQ. The chain's CDR3 is CASSQDAGQGGYGYTF. CDR3 coding DNA: TGTGCCAGCAGCCAAGATGCAGGACAGGGAGGATATGGCTACACCTTC.